This T cell receptor (beta chain) was obtained from a study of T cell responses to AZD1222 COVID-19 vaccine. This CDR3 region has 14 residues. After removal of 1 base from V and 7 bases from J, the junction contained 5 bases not matched to a gene. Germline CDR1 reads MGHRA; CDR2 reads YSYEKL. General study results and limits: Two AZD1222 doses significantly raised spike-specific TCR breadth and depth over controls. CD4 TCRs covered the whole spike, strongest at regions 160-218 and 743-854. Unmutated variant regions are reportedly targeted by nearly half of spike-specific TCRs.

Profiled with immunoSEQ multiplex PCR; TCRdb holds only in-frame clones, not every one. The sample has fewer than 200,000 clones; around 90% are singletons. Of note for this clone: Its antigen remains unknown.

The chain couples TRBV4-1 to TRBJ1-1, with 8 bases fitting TRBD1. The clonotype originates from an adult who received the AZD1222 COVID-19 vaccine. Sample: peripheral blood, taken 28 days after the second AZD1222 dose. CDR3 in amino acids: CASSQVDRANEAFF. DNA for the CDR3: TGCGCCAGCAGCCAAGTGGACAGGGCAAATGAAGCTTTCTTT.